This entry describes one TCR beta chain. These data come from a study of blood T cell repertoires in COVID-19. Using immunoSEQ multiplex PCR, the repertoire was profiled, and TCRdb retains in-frame clones only, with some absent. The sample holds about 220,000 clones, roughly 88% seen once. The study assigned cohorts using participant-reported clinical history. The CDR3 loop spans 17 amino acids. CDR1 and CDR2 (germline): LGHDT, YNNKEL (reference sequence). Germline trimming cut 0 bases from V and 2 bases from J; bases unmatched to any gene: 6. This clonotype was sampled from a middle-aged woman with acute COVID-19. This chain links TRBV3-1 (or the pseudogene TRBV3-2) with TRBJ2-1, with 8 bases lining up with TRBD2. The specimen sequenced was PBMCs or T cells enriched from blood (not recorded which). In DNA, the CDR3 is TGTGCCAGCAGCCAAGATCGGGGGGGGCCAACCTACAATGAGCAGTTCTTC. Residues: CASSQDRGGPTYNEQFF.